This is a list of T cell receptor beta chains from one sample in a study of shared T cell receptors in the human thymus. Using immunoSEQ multiplex PCR, the repertoire was profiled, and TCRdb retains in-frame clones only, with some absent. The sample consists of some 760,000 clones, 70% to 90% of them appearing once. This same sample was also taken into another study, of human thymus T cells.

The sequenced sample was thymocytes. Source of these receptors: a girl less than two years old with a congenital heart defect. Both conserved end residues are part of each CDR3. The D gene is left open where the match is weak. Rows may omit the clone size; those that give it use once, few, many or a size class.

v_gene	j_gene	d_gene	abundance	CDR3nt	CDR3aa
TRBV7-6	TRBJ2-7	-	-	TGTGCCAGCAGCTTAGGAATTCGGGCAGGGGGGAACTACGAGCAGTACTTC	CASSLGIRAGGNYEQYF
TRBV7-6	TRBJ1-1	TRBD1	-	TGTGCCAGCAGCCCCGGGACAGGGGGCACTGAAGCTTTCTTT	CASSPGTGGTEAFF
TRBV7-9	TRBJ2-5	TRBD2	-	TGTGCCAGCAGCTTAGGACGACTAGCGGGGAAAGAGACCCAGTACTTC	CASSLGRLAGKETQYF
TRBV15	TRBJ1-4	TRBD1	once	TGTGCCACCAGCAGCAGGGGGATGGGGGAAAAACTGTTTTTT	CATSSRGMGEKLFF
TRBV11-2	TRBJ1-6	-	-	TGTGCCAGCAGCTTAGATGGCAGTTTGAATTCACCCCTCCACTTT	CASSLDGSLNSPLHF
TRBV4-1	TRBJ1-5	TRBD1	once	TGCGCCAGCAGCCTCCGGACAGGGCTTAGTAATCAGCCCCAGCATTTT	CASSLRTGLSNQPQHF
TRBV5-1	TRBJ2-3	-	-	TGCGCCAGCAGCTTGTCCTCCGGGGGTGGCGCAGATACGCAGTATTTT	CASSLSSGGGADTQYF
TRBV5-1	TRBJ1-5	TRBD1	few	TGCGCCAGCAGCTTGGGGACAGGGCGGCAGCCCCAGCATTTT	CASSLGTGRQPQHF
TRBV7-3	TRBJ2-3	-	-	TGTGCCAGCAGTATAACAGATACGCAGTATTTT	CASSITDTQYF
TRBV28	TRBJ1-2	-	-	TGTGCCAGCAGACTCTCAGGGGACGGGGAAGGCTACACCTTC	CASRLSGDGEGYTF
TRBV7-2	TRBJ2-2	TRBD2	few	TGTGCCAGCATAGCGGGGGAGCCAATGACGAACACCGGGGAGCTGTTTTTT	CASIAGEPMTNTGELFF
TRBV11-2	TRBJ1-6	-	-	TGTGCCAGCAGCTCCCCGCGGGACGCTTCACCCCTCCACTTT	CASSSPRDASPLHF
TRBV2	TRBJ2-2	TRBD2	few	TGTGCCAGCAGGAGACTAGCGGGCCCCCTATTGGAGCTGTTTTTT	CASRRLAGPLLELFF
TRBV27	TRBJ1-4	-	-	TGTGCCAGCAGTGCCACACCGCGCGGGGCTCCAGATGAAAAACTGTTTTTT	CASSATPRGAPDEKLFF
TRBV7-9	TRBJ2-7	-	-	TGTGCCAGCAGCTGGATGGGGCGCGAGCAGTACTTC	CASSWMGREQYF
TRBV18	TRBJ1-2	-	-	TGTGCCAGCTCACCACCGGGCCGCCCGGGGTTTTATGGCTACACCTTC	CASSPPGRPGFYGYTF